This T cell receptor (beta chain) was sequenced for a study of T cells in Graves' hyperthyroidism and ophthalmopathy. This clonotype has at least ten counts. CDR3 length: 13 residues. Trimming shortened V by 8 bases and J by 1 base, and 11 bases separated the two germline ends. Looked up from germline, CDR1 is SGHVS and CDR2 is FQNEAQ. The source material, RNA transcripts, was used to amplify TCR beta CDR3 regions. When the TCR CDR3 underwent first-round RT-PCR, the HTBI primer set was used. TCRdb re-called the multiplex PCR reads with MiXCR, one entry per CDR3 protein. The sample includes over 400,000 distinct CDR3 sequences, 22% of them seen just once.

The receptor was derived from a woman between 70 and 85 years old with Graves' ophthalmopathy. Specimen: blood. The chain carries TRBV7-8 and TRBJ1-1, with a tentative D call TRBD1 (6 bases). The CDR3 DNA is TGTGCCAGCCATGGGGGCTCGAACACTGAAGCTTTCTTT. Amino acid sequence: CASHGGSNTEAFF.